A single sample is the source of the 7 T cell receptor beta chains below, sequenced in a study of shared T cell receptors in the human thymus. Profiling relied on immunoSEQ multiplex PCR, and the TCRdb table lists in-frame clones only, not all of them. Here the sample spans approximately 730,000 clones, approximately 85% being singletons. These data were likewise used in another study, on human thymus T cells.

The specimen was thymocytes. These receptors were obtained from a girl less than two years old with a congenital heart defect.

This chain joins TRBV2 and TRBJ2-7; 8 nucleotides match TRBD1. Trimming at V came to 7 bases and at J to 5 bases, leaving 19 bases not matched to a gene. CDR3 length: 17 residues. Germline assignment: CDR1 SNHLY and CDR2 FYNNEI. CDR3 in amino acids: CASNQDLGRTGPDEQYF. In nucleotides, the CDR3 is TGTGCCAGCAATCAGGATCTAGGCAGGACAGGGCCGGACGAGCAGTACTTC.

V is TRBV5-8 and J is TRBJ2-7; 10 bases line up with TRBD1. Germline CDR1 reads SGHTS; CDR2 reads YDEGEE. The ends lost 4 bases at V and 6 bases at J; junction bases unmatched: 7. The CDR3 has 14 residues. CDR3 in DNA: TGTGCCAGCAGCCCCTCGACAGGGGGCTGCGAGCAGTACTTC. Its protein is CASSPSTGGCEQYF.

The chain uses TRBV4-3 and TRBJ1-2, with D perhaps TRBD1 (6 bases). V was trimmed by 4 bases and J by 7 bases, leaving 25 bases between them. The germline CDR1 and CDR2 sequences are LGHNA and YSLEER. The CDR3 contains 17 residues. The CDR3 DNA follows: TGCGCCAGCAGCCCTGGGGCTATGGGACACCCTCGCCTTGGCTACACCTTC. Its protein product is CASSPGAMGHPRLGYTF.

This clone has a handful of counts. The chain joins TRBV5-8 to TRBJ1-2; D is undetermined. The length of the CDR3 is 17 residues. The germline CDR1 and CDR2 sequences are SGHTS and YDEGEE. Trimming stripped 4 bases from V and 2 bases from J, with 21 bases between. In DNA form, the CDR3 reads TGTGCCAGCAGCGCGGGTAGGTGGCAGAACACAAACTATGGCTACACCTTC. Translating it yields CASSAGRWQNTNYGYTF.

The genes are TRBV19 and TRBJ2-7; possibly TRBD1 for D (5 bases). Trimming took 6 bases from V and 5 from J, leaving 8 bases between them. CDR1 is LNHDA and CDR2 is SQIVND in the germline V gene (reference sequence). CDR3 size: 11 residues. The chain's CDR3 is CASSRQNEQYF. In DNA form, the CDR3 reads TGTGCCAGTAGCCGACAGAACGAGCAGTACTTC.

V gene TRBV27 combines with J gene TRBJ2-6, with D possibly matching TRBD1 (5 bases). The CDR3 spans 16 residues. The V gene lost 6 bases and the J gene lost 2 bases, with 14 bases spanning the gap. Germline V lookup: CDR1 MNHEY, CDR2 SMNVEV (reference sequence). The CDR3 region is CASSTFQGTGANVLTF. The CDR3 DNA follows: TGTGCCAGCAGCACCTTCCAGGGAACTGGGGCCAACGTCCTGACTTTC.

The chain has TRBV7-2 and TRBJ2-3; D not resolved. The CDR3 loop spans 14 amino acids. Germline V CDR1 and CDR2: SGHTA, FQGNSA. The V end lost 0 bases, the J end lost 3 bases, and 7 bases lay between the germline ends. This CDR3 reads CASSLASRTDTQYF. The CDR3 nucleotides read TGTGCCAGCAGCTTAGCGTCTAGAACAGATACGCAGTATTTT.